The 25 T cell receptor beta chains below come from one sample, sequenced in a study of T cell responses to AZD1222 COVID-19 vaccine. Sequencing used immunoSEQ multiplex PCR; TCRdb keeps in-frame clones, though not all of them. The data hold 90,000 to 150,000 clones, with about 90% observed a single time. The sample consisted of peripheral blood, taken on day 0 of AZD1222 vaccination. The receptors stem from an adult in good health.

V is TRBV4-1 and J is TRBJ1-1; no firm D call. Trimming removed 1 base at V and 5 bases at J, with 11 bases between. This CDR3 region has 14 residues. The germline V gene has CDR1 MGHRA and CDR2 YSYEKL. CDR3 sequence (DNA): TGCGCCAGCAGCCAAGGGGTCCCGAGGACTGAAGCTTTCTTT. It codes for CASSQGVPRTEAFF.

The chain recombines TRBV11-2 with TRBJ1-1, with TRBD1 as a possible D gene (5 bases). Deletions cut 3 bases from V and 5 bases from J, with 7 bases between. Germline V gives CDR1 SGHAT, CDR2 FQNNGV. The length of the CDR3 is 12 residues. The CDR3, as DNA: TGTGCCAGCAGCTTCGGACAAACTGAAGCTTTCTTT. It translates to CASSFGQTEAFF.

V gene TRBV18 combines with J gene TRBJ1-4, with D uncertain. The V end lost 5 bases, the J end lost 6 bases, and 10 bases lay between the germline ends. This CDR3 region has 13 residues. Per the germline V gene, CDR1 is KGHSH and CDR2 is LQKENI. CDR3 residues: CASSEAGYEKLFF. The CDR3 region has the DNA TGTGCCAGCTCAGAGGCAGGATATGAAAAACTGTTTTTT.

The V call is TRBV7-9, the J call TRBJ1-1, with TRBD1 as a possible D gene (5 bases). V lost 2 bases, J lost 0 bases, and 7 bases lay in between. This CDR3 has 14 residues. The germline gives CDR1 SEHNR, CDR2 FQNEAQ (reference sequence). DNA for the CDR3: TGTGCCAGCAGCTTAAGGGACCTGAACACTGAAGCTTTCTTT. Its protein product is CASSLRDLNTEAFF.

V and J are TRBV19 and TRBJ2-1; 11 nucleotides line up with TRBD2. This CDR3 comprises 16 residues. CDR1 is LNHDA, CDR2 SQIVND, per germline (reference sequence). J was trimmed by 5 bases and V by 7 bases; bases with no gene match: 10. CDR3 coding DNA: TGTGCCAGTAAAGATCCGACTAGCGGGATAAACAATGAGCAGTTCTTC. Encoded protein: CASKDPTSGINNEQFF.

This chain connects TRBV7-6 to TRBJ1-4, with D possibly matching TRBD1 (5 bases). The germline V and J ends were trimmed by 8 bases and 8 bases, with 15 bases remaining between them. There are 13 residues in the CDR3. Germline CDR1 SGHVS, CDR2 FNYEAQ. The CDR3 DNA follows: TGTGCCAGCGGTGGGGGGATGAGGGAAAAACTGTTTTTT. Protein product: CASGGGMREKLFF.

V is TRBV5-5 and J is TRBJ1-5; D might be TRBD1 (5 bases). Germline V gene data show CDR1 as SGHKS and CDR2 as YYEKEE (reference sequence). This CDR3 has 16 residues. V lost 1 base, J lost 3 bases, and 14 bases lay in between. As DNA, the CDR3 is TGTGCCAGCAGCTTGCAGGACACCTTTGCCAATCAGCCCCAGCATTTT. Its protein product is CASSLQDTFANQPQHF.

The V and J genes are TRBV2 and TRBJ1-2; TRBD1 might be the D (6 bases). The length of the CDR3 is 14 residues. CDR1 and CDR2 from the germline V gene are SNHLY and FYNNEI. The V gene lost 4 bases and the J gene lost 2 bases, with 11 bases spanning the gap. The chain's CDR3 is CASSARTANYGYTF. DNA of the CDR3: TGTGCCAGCAGTGCACGGACAGCCAACTATGGCTACACCTTC.

The chain joins TRBV5-1 to TRBJ2-7; TRBD1 matches 7 bases. After removal of 4 bases from V and 4 bases from J, the junction contained 8 bases not matched to a gene. The germline V gene encodes CDR1 SGHRS and CDR2 YFSETQ. CDR3 length: 14 residues. The CDR3 DNA reads as TGCGCCAGCAGCATCCGGGACAGCAGATACGAGCAGTACTTC. Translation: CASSIRDSRYEQYF.

With regard to this clone: Mismatch with germline at one junction end may stem from a read error. The chain links TRBV6-2 or TRBV6-3 to TRBJ1-2; a possible D gene is TRBD1 (6 bases). Per germline, CDR1 MNHEY and CDR2 SVGEGT. This CDR3 has 12 residues. The CDR3 protein is CASSYFRTETHF. The CDR3 coding sequence is TGTGCCAGCAGTTATTTCCGGACAGAGACCCACTTC.

The rearrangement joins TRBV27 to TRBJ1-4; D not resolved. Trimming removed 5 bases from V and 5 bases from J, with 15 bases in between. The CDR3 loop spans 15 amino acids. CDR1 is MNHEY and CDR2 is SMNVEV in the germline V gene (reference sequence). The DNA of the CDR3 is TGTGCCAGCAGTCCGTATAATGGACTCAATGAAAAACTGTTTTTT. It codes for CASSPYNGLNEKLFF.

J is TRBJ2-7 and V is TRBV7-3, with D perhaps matching TRBD1 (6 bases). CDR3 length: 13 amino acids. V lost 2 bases and J lost 6, with 11 bases in between. Germline CDR1 SGHTA, CDR2 FQGTGA. The CDR3 loop is CASSLYRETEQYF. The DNA for the CDR3 is TGTGCCAGCAGCTTATACAGGGAAACCGAGCAGTACTTC. Full variable domain (rest looked up from reference TRBV7-3 and TRBJ2-7): GAGVSQTPSNKVTEKGKYVELRCDPISGHTALYWYRQSLGQGPEFLIYFQGTGAADDSGLPNDRFFAVRPEGSVSTLKIQRTERGDSAVYLCASSLYRETEQYFGPGTRLTVT.

The rearrangement links TRBV27 to TRBJ1-1; no clear D. This CDR3 has 13 amino acids. CDR1 MNHEY and CDR2 SMNVEV come from the germline V gene (reference sequence). The germline V and J ends were trimmed by 1 base and 7 bases, with 10 bases remaining between them. The CDR3, as DNA: TGTGCCAGCAGTTTATTCTTAGGTAGTGAAGCTTTCTTT. Amino acid sequence: CASSLFLGSEAFF.

This clone appeared once. The V gene is TRBV10-3, the J gene TRBJ1-6, with a possible D match to TRBD1 (6 bases). Germline V CDR1 and CDR2: ENHRY, SYGVKD. The CDR3 contains 14 residues. The V gene lost 3 bases and the J gene lost 4 bases, with 7 bases spanning the gap. CDR3 nucleotide sequence: TGTGCCATCAGTGAAGGGGGTTATAATTCACCCCTCCACTTT. Translated: CAISEGGYNSPLHF.

The chain combines TRBV18 with TRBJ1-2; D not certain. This CDR3 contains 15 residues. Trimming stripped 0 bases from V and 4 bases from J, with 12 bases between. Germline V gene sequence: CDR1 KGHSH, CDR2 LQKENI. The CDR3 region is CASSPPGGSGYGYTF. CDR3 sequence (DNA): TGTGCCAGCTCACCACCGGGAGGAAGTGGCTATGGCTACACCTTC.

The CDR3 DNA reads as TGCGCCAGCAGCTTCACGAGCGGACAGCTAGGCGCAGATACGCAGTATTTT. Translating gives CASSFTSGQLGADTQYF. The V call is TRBV5-1, the J call TRBJ2-3; tentative D call: TRBD1 (6 bases). V was clipped by 2 bases and J by 4 bases, with 20 bases between them. The CDR3 has 17 residues. CDR1 is SGHRS, CDR2 YFSETQ, per germline.

The chain carries TRBV9 and TRBJ1-1, with D uncertain. CDR3 length equals 14 residues. CDR1 SGDLS and CDR2 YYNGEE come from the germline V gene. V lost 0 bases and J lost 0, with 6 bases in between. The CDR3 bases are TGTGCCAGCAGCGTAGACTCTGTGAACACTGAAGCTTTCTTT. It yields the protein CASSVDSVNTEAFF.

The chain is built from TRBV5-1 and TRBJ1-1, with 9 bases lining up with TRBD1. V lost 0 bases and J lost 5; bases outside the gene matches: 5. The CDR3 spans 15 residues. From germline, CDR1 is SGHRS and CDR2 YFSETQ. The DNA of the CDR3 is TGCGCCAGCAGCTTGGGGGACAGGGACCCTACTGAAGCTTTCTTT. This sequence encodes CASSLGDRDPTEAFF. The variable domain in full, with the rest retrieved from reference TRBV5-1 and TRBJ1-1, is KAGVTQTPRYLIKTRGQQVTLSCSPISGHRSVSWYQQTPGQGLQFLFEYFSETQRNKGNFPGRFSGRQFSNSRSEMNVSTLELGDSALYLCASSLGDRDPTEAFFGQGTRLTVV.

This chain uses TRBV4-1 with TRBJ1-1, with a possible D match to TRBD1 (6 bases). The germline CDR1 and CDR2 sequences are MGHRA and YSYEKL. There are 13 residues in the CDR3. V was pared by 3 bases and J by 4 bases, with 9 bases between. The CDR3 nucleotides read TGCGCCAGCAGCCACGGGACACCCACTGAAGCTTTCTTT. This sequence encodes CASSHGTPTEAFF.

This chain connects TRBV30 to TRBJ2-5, with a possible D match to TRBD2 (5 bases). V was clipped by 2 bases and J by 2 bases, with 9 bases between them. This CDR3 comprises 13 residues. Germline V lookup: CDR1 GTSNPN, CDR2 SVGIG (reference sequence). The CDR3 reads CAWSMRVQETQYF. The CDR3, as DNA: TGTGCCTGGAGTATGCGGGTACAAGAGACCCAGTACTTC.

The chain's CDR3 is CASSLGARSGASTDTQYF. CDR3 nucleotide sequence: TGCGCCAGCAGCTTGGGGGCCAGGAGCGGGGCTAGCACAGATACGCAGTATTTT. V gene TRBV5-1 combines with J gene TRBJ2-3; 7 bases match TRBD2. This CDR3 is built from 18 residues. Germline CDR1 reads SGHRS; CDR2 reads YFSETQ. J was trimmed by 0 bases and V by 0 bases; bases with no gene match: 10. Variable domain in full (rest from reference TRBV5-1 and TRBJ2-3): KAGVTQTPRYLIKTRGQQVTLSCSPISGHRSVSWYQQTPGQGLQFLFEYFSETQRNKGNFPGRFSGRQFSNSRSEMNVSTLELGDSALYLCASSLGARSGASTDTQYFGPGTRLTVL.

This clone has only one observation. The chain joins TRBV2 to TRBJ1-1, with D perhaps TRBD1 (5 bases). Germline CDR1 reads SNHLY; CDR2 reads FYNNEI. CDR3 length equals 13 residues. The ends were cut back, 4 bases at V and 6 bases at J, with 12 bases in the middle. CDR3 nucleotide sequence: TGTGCCAGCAGTGGGGGGAGGAGCGCTGAAGCTTTCTTT. This gives the protein CASSGGRSAEAFF.

This chain connects TRBV18 to TRBJ2-5; possible D gene TRBD2, 6 bases. With 3 bases removed from V and 5 bases from J, the gap between germline ends came to 19 bases. CDR1 and CDR2 (germline): KGHSH, LQKENI. The CDR3 totals 16 residues. The CDR3 DNA follows: TGTGCCAGCTCACCCATTGCGGGGAAGACGGACGAGACCCAGTACTTC. Translated: CASSPIAGKTDETQYF.

The rearrangement joins TRBV7-3 to TRBJ1-2, with 8 nucleotides matching TRBD1. The germline gives CDR1 SGHTA, CDR2 FQGTGA. CDR3 length equals 13 residues. After removal of 5 bases from V and 9 bases from J, the junction contained 8 bases not matched to a gene. CDR3 in amino acids: CASSPGTGESYTF. The DNA of the CDR3 is TGTGCCAGCAGCCCCGGGACAGGCGAGAGCTACACCTTC. The full variable domain, in which reference TRBV7-3 and TRBJ1-2 provide the parts outside the CDR3, is GAGVSQTPSNKVTEKGKYVELRCDPISGHTALYWYRQSLGQGPEFLIYFQGTGAADDSGLPNDRFFAVRPEGSVSTLKIQRTERGDSAVYLCASSPGTGESYTFGSGTRLTVV.

The CDR3 here is CASSPVAGGRSDTQYF. The CDR3 nucleotides are TGTGCCAGCAGCCCCGTAGCGGGAGGGCGATCAGATACGCAGTATTTT. J is TRBJ2-3 and V is TRBV6-4; 11 nucleotides agree with TRBD2. Losses at the gene ends were 6 bases for V and 4 bases for J; bases not matched to a gene: 9. CDR3 size: 16 residues. Germline lookup yields CDR1 MRHNA and CDR2 SNTAGT.